This paragraph covers one T cell receptor (beta chain) sequence. The antigen is unknown. These data belong to a study of tumor and adjacent non-tumor tissue in lung cancer. Study findings and constraints: Tumor repertoires had a smaller top 100 clone share than normal lung. Compared with tumor, normal lung showed significantly lower TCR diversity.

TCRbeta libraries were built with three rounds of nested PCR, modified from ARM-PCR. TCRdb passed the multiplex PCR reads through MiXCR, listing each CDR3 protein once. The repertoire consists of roughly 45,000 distinct CDR3 sequences, with approximately 61% occurring once and the leading ten covering about 48%. CDR1 is SEHNR and CDR2 is FQNEAQ in the germline V gene (reference sequence). V lost 7 bases to trimming and J lost 2 bases; unmatched junction nucleotides: 6. CDR3 length: 15 residues. The template was RNA from unsorted bulk tissue. More than 3 cm separated this lung sample from the edge of the tumor. Newly diagnosed lung cancer patients had thoracic surgery in China, August–late 2014, without prior chemotherapy.

The sequenced sample was distant non-tumor lung tissue. The chain joins TRBV7-9 to TRBJ2-2, with 8 bases matching TRBD1. This clonotype originated in a man aged 45-60 years with non-small cell lung cancer. The CDR3 region is CASNDTGGNTGELFF. CDR3 sequence (DNA): TGTGCCAGCAACGACACAGGGGGTAACACCGGGGAGCTGTTTTTT.